These T cell receptor beta chains were read from a single sample in a study of beta chain features in type 1 diabetes. Clones were read by immunoSEQ multiplex PCR, and TCRdb kept only the in-frame ones, dropping some. This sample has 300,000 to 350,000 clones, with 8% found just once. The sequenced material came from central memory CD4+ T cells from blood. These receptor sequences come from a woman aged 18-29 years in good health. The CDR3 runs from the conserved cysteine through the conserved F or W. A D gene is named only where the DNA matches it firmly. The listing skips clone size in some rows; elsewhere it reads once, few, many or a size class.

j_call v_call d_call clone_size cdr3_aa cdr3_nt
TRBJ1-2 TRBV27 - - CASSRTGTGYGYTF TGTGCCAGCAGCCGCACAGGGACGGGGTATGGCTACACCTTC
TRBJ2-2 TRBV25-1 - few CACKGYGELFF TGTGCCTGCAAGGGTTACGGGGAGCTGTTTTTT
TRBJ1-5 TRBV11-3 TRBD1 few CASSRGQGRNQPQHF TGTGCCAGCAGCAGGGGACAGGGCAGAAATCAGCCCCAGCATTTT
TRBJ2-3 TRBV5-1 TRBD2 - CASSLFPTSGADTQYF TGCGCCAGCAGCTTGTTCCCGACTAGCGGCGCAGATACGCAGTATTTT
TRBJ1-1 TRBV9 TRBD1 few CASSPTGQLNTEAFF TGTGCCAGCAGCCCAACGGGACAGTTGAACACTGAAGCTTTCTTT
TRBJ2-7 TRBV6-5 - - CASSVLQPYEQYF TGTGCCAGCAGTGTCCTTCAGCCCTACGAGCAGTACTTC
TRBJ1-4 TRBV7-2 - few CASSSRDNLGKLFF TGTGCCAGCAGTTCACGGGATAATCTTGGAAAACTGTTTTTT
TRBJ2-1 TRBV6-1 - - CASIGQFPNEQFF TGTGCCAGCATTGGACAGTTTCCCAATGAGCAGTTCTTC
TRBJ2-7 TRBV6-6 TRBD2 - CASSYPSGNSYEQYF TGTGCCAGCAGTTACCCGAGCGGGAACTCCTACGAGCAGTACTTC
TRBJ2-4 TRBV15 - many CATSAGNGGIQYF TGTGCCACCAGCGCCGGGAACGGGGGCATTCAGTACTTC
TRBJ2-7 TRBV25-1 - - CASSETGRSLYEQYF TGTGCCAGCAGTGAGACGGGAAGGTCCTTATACGAGCAGTACTTC
TRBJ1-5 TRBV7-2 - - CASSLTNQPQHF TGTGCCAGCAGCTTAACGAATCAGCCCCAGCATTTT
TRBJ2-1 TRBV20-1 - - CSAGYNEQFF TGCAGTGCCGGATACAATGAGCAGTTCTTC
TRBJ1-3 TRBV10-1 - few CASSAGGNSGNTIYF TGCGCCAGCAGTGCAGGCGGTAACTCTGGAAACACCATATATTTT
TRBJ2-7 TRBV6-1 - few CASSFGGTNSYEQYF TGTGCCAGCAGTTTTGGCGGGACGAACTCCTACGAGCAGTACTTC
TRBJ1-5 TRBV7-2 - few CASSFRDSNQPQHF TGTGCCAGCAGCTTTCGGGACAGCAATCAGCCCCAGCATTTT
TRBJ2-1 TRBV7-3 - few CASSLLVEIEQFF TGTGCCAGCAGCTTACTAGTAGAGATTGAGCAGTTCTTC
TRBJ2-3 TRBV5-1 - - CASSPSTDTQYF TGCGCCAGCAGCCCTAGCACAGATACGCAGTATTTT
TRBJ1-3 TRBV18 - - CASSREESNTIYF TGTGCCAGCTCACGTGAAGAGTCAAACACCATATATTTT
TRBJ1-4 TRBV7-9 TRBD1 few CASSLGHRGKEKLFF TGTGCCAGCAGCTTAGGTCACAGGGGCAAGGAAAAACTGTTTTTT
TRBJ2-3 TRBV10-1 TRBD2 - CASSAGLEGYTQYF TGCGCCAGCAGTGCGGGACTAGAAGGGTATACGCAGTATTTT
TRBJ2-7 TRBV9 TRBD1 - CASSVSRDRVGEQYF TGTGCCAGCAGCGTATCCCGCGACAGGGTGGGCGAGCAGTACTTC
TRBJ1-2 TRBV7-9 - - CASSLARERRDGYTF TGTGCCAGCAGCCTAGCCCGCGAGCGGCGGGATGGCTACACCTTC
TRBJ2-2 TRBV5-6 - many CASSLGPRLGGELFF TGTGCCAGCAGCTTGGGTCCCAGACTCGGCGGGGAGCTGTTTTTT
TRBJ2-1 TRBV15 TRBD2 once CATSRDTYSGEQLF TGTGCCACCAGCAGAGATACCTATAGCGGGGAGCAGCTCTTC
TRBJ2-7 TRBV10-3 - few CAISEGKQQYF TGTGCCATCAGTGAGGGGAAGCAGCAGTACTTC
TRBJ2-6 TRBV7-2 - few CASSLGTGIRSGANVLTF TGTGCCAGCAGCTTAGGAACCGGGATCCGCTCTGGGGCCAACGTCCTGACTTTC
TRBJ1-3 TRBV7-9 - few CASSLGGAYGNTIYF TGTGCCAGCAGCTTAGGAGGGGCGTACGGAAACACCATATATTTT
TRBJ2-1 TRBV27 TRBD2 few CASSFLAGGLKNEQFF TGTGCCAGCAGTTTCCTAGCGGGAGGGCTCAAGAATGAGCAGTTCTTC
TRBJ2-5 TRBV7-3 - few CASSLSPGEETQYF TGTGCCAGCAGCTTATCACCGGGGGAAGAGACCCAGTACTTC
TRBJ2-5 TRBV5-1 - - CASSFHTGTLETQYF TGCGCCAGCAGCTTTCACACCGGGACTCTTGAGACCCAGTACTTC
TRBJ2-2 TRBV5-4 - few CASSNRHGELFF TGTGCCAGCAGCAATCGACACGGGGAGCTGTTTTTT
TRBJ1-1 TRBV21-1 - - CASSKVAGPMNTEAFF TGTGCCAGCAGCAAAGTGGCAGGACCTATGAACACTGAAGCTTTCTTT
TRBJ2-4 TRBV7-2 - - CASSLNRGGELQYF TGTGCCAGCAGCTTAAATCGCGGAGGGGAGCTTCAGTACTTC
TRBJ1-3 TRBV5-1 - many CASSLGVSGNTIYF TGCGCCAGCAGCTTGGGCGTCTCTGGAAACACCATATATTTT
TRBJ1-1 TRBV5-1 - - CASSYDREITEAFF TGCGCCAGCAGCTACGACCGAGAGATCACTGAAGCTTTCTTT
TRBJ2-5 TRBV15 - - CATSNSRAAETQYF TGTGCCACCAGCAATTCTAGGGCGGCGGAGACCCAGTACTTC
TRBJ2-7 TRBV7-2 TRBD1 few CASSLQPDRSPYEQYF TGTGCCAGCAGCTTACAACCGGACAGGTCTCCCTACGAGCAGTACTTC
TRBJ2-5 TRBV5-1 TRBD1 many CASSRPDRDEETQYF TGCGCCAGCAGTCGGCCGGACAGGGATGAGGAGACCCAGTACTTC
TRBJ2-3 TRBV29-1 TRBD2 - CSVDPAGGSTDTQYF TGCAGCGTTGACCCCGCGGGGGGCAGCACAGATACGCAGTATTTT
TRBJ2-1 TRBV21-1 - many CASGWEREGMYNEQFF TGTGCCAGCGGATGGGAGCGGGAGGGAATGTACAATGAGCAGTTCTTC